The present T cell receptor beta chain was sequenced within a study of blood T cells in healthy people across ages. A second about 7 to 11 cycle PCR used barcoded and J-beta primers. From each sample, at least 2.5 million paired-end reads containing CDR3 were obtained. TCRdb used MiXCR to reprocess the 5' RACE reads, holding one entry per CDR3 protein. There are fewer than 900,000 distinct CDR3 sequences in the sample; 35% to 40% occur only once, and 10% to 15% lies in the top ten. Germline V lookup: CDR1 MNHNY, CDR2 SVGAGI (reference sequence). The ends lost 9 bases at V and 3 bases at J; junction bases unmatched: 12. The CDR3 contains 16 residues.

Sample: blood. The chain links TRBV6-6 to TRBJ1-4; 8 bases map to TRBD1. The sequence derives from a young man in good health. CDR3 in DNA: TGTGCCAGAATACTGGACAGGGACGAGGCTAATGAAAAACTGTTTTTT. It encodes CARILDRDEANEKLFF.